The 10 T cell receptor beta chains below were found in one sample sequenced in a study of shared clonotypes between healthy human individuals. Method: immunoSEQ multiplex PCR; TCRdb's copy keeps in-frame clones and lacks some. The sample shows over a million clones, roughly 74% of them seen only once. The material sequenced was memory CD4+ T cells from PBMCs. Subset specified: CD45RA-negative fraction. The receptors stem from a man younger than 35 in good health. Some clones in this sample may be carry-over from other donors' samples.

This chain joins TRBV27 and TRBJ1-2; D may be TRBD1 (6 bases). Germline CDR1 and CDR2: MNHEY and SMNVEV (reference sequence). This CDR3 has 14 amino acids. V was clipped by 7 bases and J by 2 bases, with 14 bases between them. CDR3 in DNA: TGTGCCAGCACCTCACGCAGGGGCAACTATGGCTACACCTTC. Protein: CASTSRRGNYGYTF.

The chain uses TRBV6-5 and TRBJ1-5; unclear D gene. Germline V lookup: CDR1 MNHEY, CDR2 SVGAGI. Trimming removed 2 bases from V and 0 bases from J, with 8 bases in between. The CDR3 totals 15 residues. The CDR3 nucleotides read TGTGCCAGCAGTTACGTAGACCCTAGCAATCAGCCCCAGCATTTT. It is translated as CASSYVDPSNQPQHF.

The genes are TRBV5-6 and TRBJ2-7; possibly TRBD1 for D (6 bases). V was cut by 5 bases and J by 4 bases, with 22 bases left in between. The CDR3 runs 16 residues. CDR1 is SGHDT and CDR2 is YYEEEE in the germline V gene. The CDR3 nucleotides read TGTGCCAGCAGACAGGAAGAGTGGGGTCAGGGGTACGAGCAGTACTTC. Translation: CASRQEEWGQGYEQYF.

The chain combines TRBV19 with TRBJ2-7, with 7 bases lining up with TRBD1. V shed 5 bases, J shed 2 bases, and the junction held 6 bases outside the gene matches. The germline CDR1 and CDR2 sequences are LNHDA and SQIVND (reference sequence). There are 14 residues in the CDR3. The CDR3 spells CASSPTQGTYEQYF. The CDR3 DNA is TGTGCCAGTAGTCCCACACAGGGGACCTACGAGCAGTACTTC.

V and J are TRBV29-1 and TRBJ1-3; a possible D gene is TRBD1 (6 bases). The CDR3 totals 14 residues. Trimming cost V 4 bases and J 0 bases, with 10 bases left between them. Germline V gene sequence: CDR1 SQVTM, CDR2 ANQGSEA. The CDR3 sequence: CSVGKQGSGNTIYF. In DNA form, the CDR3 reads TGCAGCGTTGGTAAACAGGGCTCTGGAAACACCATATATTTT.

In its sample, this clone was seen once. It differs at one base from a far larger clone, so likely a read error. The chain links TRBV30 to TRBJ1-2, with 8 positions matching TRBD1. Germline V gene sequence: CDR1 GTSNPN, CDR2 SVGIG (reference sequence). The CDR3 has 16 amino acids. The CDR3 here is CAWGVSGGAVWNGYTF. The CDR3 bases are TGTGCCTGGGGTGTATCAGGGGGCGCGGTTTGGAATGGCTACACCTTC.

This clone appeared a few times. V is TRBV28 and J is TRBJ1-3; TRBD1 might be the D (5 bases). The V and J ends lost 6 bases and 15 bases respectively, with 15 bases between them. CDR1 is MDHEN, CDR2 SYDVKM, per germline. There are 11 residues in the CDR3. The CDR3 sequence: CASRYGTERYF. The CDR3 DNA is TGTGCCAGCAGGTACGGGACTGAGAGATATTTT.

The rearrangement joins TRBV5-4 to TRBJ2-1; D is uncertain. This CDR3 contains 12 residues. Germline V lookup: CDR1 SGHNT, CDR2 YYREEE (reference sequence). V lost 0 bases and J lost 6, with 4 bases in between. CDR3 nucleotide sequence: TGTGCCAGCAGCTTGGTGGCCAATGAGCAGTTCTTC. It is translated as CASSLVANEQFF.

The V call is TRBV19, the J call TRBJ2-1, with 9 bases identical to TRBD2. This CDR3 has 17 amino acids. Germline lookup yields CDR1 LNHDA and CDR2 SQIVND (reference sequence). With 6 bases clipped from V and 0 bases from J, the junction kept 9 bases outside the gene matches. The CDR3 spells CASRLQEAGGSYNEQFF. CDR3 in DNA: TGTGCCAGTAGACTACAGGAAGCGGGGGGCTCCTACAATGAGCAGTTCTTC.

The chain uses TRBV2 and TRBJ1-1; weak D call: TRBD1 (5 bases). Trimming stripped 3 bases from V and 3 bases from J, with 8 bases between. The germline CDR1 and CDR2 sequences are SNHLY and FYNNEI. This CDR3 contains 13 residues. The CDR3 region has the DNA TGTGCCAGCAGTGACCAGGGTGACACTGAAGCTTTCTTT. Translating gives CASSDQGDTEAFF. The variable domain in full, completed from reference TRBV2 and TRBJ1-1, reads EPEVTQTPSHQVTQMGQEVILRCVPISNHLYFYWYRQILGQKVEFLVSFYNNEISEKSEIFDDQFSVERPDGSNFTLKIRSTKLEDSAMYFCASSDQGDTEAFFGQGTRLTVV.